These 21 T cell receptor beta chains share one sample of origin, sequenced in a study of blood T cell repertoires in COVID-19. Some clones are missing from TCRdb's copy, which holds only in-frame ones; the method was immunoSEQ multiplex PCR. The sample contains roughly 110,000 clones, 90% to 95% of which appear only once. Sequenced sample: peripheral blood. The source of these receptors is a woman aged 25 to 39 with acute or convalescent COVID-19.

The chain joins TRBV18 to TRBJ1-2; D is possibly TRBD1 (5 bases). Germline V gives CDR1 KGHSH, CDR2 LQKENI. Trimming removed 2 bases at V and 8 bases at J, with 12 bases between. The CDR3 covers 13 residues. The CDR3 coding sequence is TGTGCCAGCTCACCAACGCAGGGTATGGGCTACACCTTC. The encoded protein is CASSPTQGMGYTF.

J is TRBJ2-2 and V is TRBV5-4; 8 nucleotides align to TRBD2. This CDR3 has 15 residues. V trimming: 10 bases; J trimming: 2 bases; junction bases outside the gene matches: 10. The germline CDR1 and CDR2 sequences are SGHNT and YYREEE (reference sequence). This chain's CDR3 is CAASGGGPNTGELFF. Written as DNA, the CDR3 is TGTGCCGCGTCGGGGGGGGGACCCAACACCGGGGAGCTGTTTTTT.

This chain uses TRBV18 with TRBJ1-2; TRBD1 might be the D (6 bases). The germline V gene has CDR1 KGHSH and CDR2 LQKENI. The CDR3 has 15 amino acids. With 4 bases removed from V and 0 bases from J, the gap between germline ends came to 12 bases. The CDR3 protein is CASSRRTEANYGYTF. The CDR3 bases are TGTGCCAGCTCACGACGGACAGAAGCTAACTATGGCTACACCTTC.

V gene TRBV20-1 combines with J gene TRBJ2-1; TRBD2 aligns across 7 bases. CDR1 is DFQATT and CDR2 is SNEGSKA in the germline V gene (reference sequence). The CDR3 is made up of 13 amino acids. V trimming: 3 bases; J trimming: 4 bases; junction bases outside the gene matches: 3. CDR3 in DNA: TGCAGTGCTAGTAGCGGGCCATACAATGAGCAGTTCTTC. Its protein product is CSASSGPYNEQFF.

V is TRBV9 and J is TRBJ1-4; possible D gene TRBD1, 5 bases. Trimming left V 2 bases short and J 3 bases short, with 11 bases between. Germline loops: CDR1 SGDLS, CDR2 YYNGEE. This CDR3 is 15 amino acids long. The CDR3 sequence: CASSVGHGPNEKLFF. The CDR3 nucleotides read TGTGCCAGCAGCGTCGGACACGGACCTAATGAAAAACTGTTTTTT.

The chain employs TRBV24-1 and TRBJ2-3, with D maybe TRBD2 (6 bases). The CDR3 spans 14 residues. Germline V gives CDR1 KGHDR, CDR2 SFDVKD. Trimming cost V 4 bases and J 3 bases, with 10 bases left between them. The CDR3 coding sequence is TGTGCCACCAGTGAGTCGACTAGAACAGATACGCAGTATTTT. Translated: CATSESTRTDTQYF.

The genes are TRBV7-8 and TRBJ1-2; weak D call: TRBD1 (6 bases). Germline CDR1 reads SGHVS; CDR2 reads FQNEAQ. The CDR3 extends over 15 amino acids. Between the trimmed V and J ends, which lost 5 bases and 0 bases, there was a span of 13 bases. CDR3 loop: CASSDVGGPNYGYTF. CDR3 sequence (DNA): TGTGCCAGCAGCGACGTCGGGGGGCCTAACTATGGCTACACCTTC.

The chain carries TRBV5-6 and TRBJ2-2, with 8 positions matching TRBD1. Germline CDR1 is SGHDT and CDR2 is YYEEEE. CDR3 size: 14 residues. V was pared by 2 bases and J by 6 bases, with 3 bases of the junction left unmatched. The CDR3 DNA reads TGTGCCAGCAGCTTTGGACAGGGTCCCGGGGAGCTGTTTTTT. Translated, it gives CASSFGQGPGELFF.

The chain carries TRBV6-4 and TRBJ2-7; D is uncertain. Germline loops: CDR1 MRHNA, CDR2 SNTAGT. V lost 2 bases and J lost 3, with 17 bases in between. This CDR3 region has 16 residues. For the CDR3, the DNA is TGTGCCAGCAGTGACCGGTTTAGAGGTTTCCTCTACGAGCAGTACTTC. Its translation is CASSDRFRGFLYEQYF.

This clone was observed a single time. V is TRBV3-1 (or the pseudogene TRBV3-2) and J is TRBJ1-4; 7 bases are a match to TRBD1. V shed 5 bases, J shed 8 bases, and the junction held 8 bases outside the gene matches. Germline-derived CDR1 and CDR2 are LGHDT and YNNKEL (reference sequence). The CDR3 is 14 residues long. This CDR3 reads CASSYGTDTEKLFF. For the CDR3, the DNA is TGTGCCAGCAGCTACGGGACAGACACCGAAAAACTGTTTTTT.

The chain employs TRBV5-1 and TRBJ2-5, with D perhaps TRBD2 (6 bases). Germline assignment: CDR1 SGHRS and CDR2 YFSETQ. Trimming cost V 5 bases and J 3 bases, with 23 bases left between them. The CDR3 has 17 amino acids. The CDR3 is CASRSEPSGLGEETQYF. CDR3 bases: TGCGCCAGCAGGTCTGAGCCATCGGGACTGGGGGAAGAGACCCAGTACTTC.

The chain combines TRBV4-3 with TRBJ1-2, with 9 bases lining up with TRBD1. The CDR3 runs to 15 residues. The V gene's germline CDR1 is LGHNA and CDR2 YSLEER. After removal of 0 bases from V and 8 bases from J, the junction contained 7 bases not matched to a gene. For the CDR3, the DNA is TGCGCCAGCAGCCAAGATTGGGGACAGGGTGTCGGCTACACCTTC. It encodes CASSQDWGQGVGYTF.

This chain joins TRBV2 and TRBJ2-3, with 8 bases matching TRBD2. Germline values: CDR1 SNHLY, CDR2 FYNNEI. Germline trimming cut 3 bases from V and 0 bases from J; bases unmatched to any gene: 5. This CDR3 has 16 residues. The CDR3 sequence: CASSDVRGRSTDTQYF. CDR3 coding DNA: TGTGCCAGCAGTGATGTACGCGGGAGGAGCACAGATACGCAGTATTTT. The full variable domain, in which reference TRBV2 and TRBJ2-3 provide the parts outside the CDR3, is EPEVTQTPSHQVTQMGQEVILRCVPISNHLYFYWYRQILGQKVEFLVSFYNNEISEKSEIFDDQFSVERPDGSNFTLKIRSTKLEDSAMYFCASSDVRGRSTDTQYFGPGTRLTVL.

This sequence joins TRBV9 and TRBJ1-4; TRBD1 is a possible D gene (5 bases). The CDR3 totals 15 residues. Germline lookup yields CDR1 SGDLS and CDR2 YYNGEE. Trimming shortened V by 0 bases and J by 5 bases, and 11 bases separated the two germline ends. CDR3 amino acids: CASSVAGRENEKLFF. CDR3 coding DNA: TGTGCCAGCAGCGTAGCCGGCAGGGAAAATGAAAAACTGTTTTTT.

V usage is TRBV28 and J usage is TRBJ2-3; 8 nucleotides align to TRBD2. Germline-derived CDR1 and CDR2 are MDHEN and SYDVKM. This CDR3 has 18 amino acids. Losses at the gene ends were 2 bases for V and 2 bases for J; bases not matched to a gene: 12. CDR3 in DNA: TGTGCCAGCAGTTTAGGTTTTTCGGCGGGGGGTCCCACAGATACGCAGTATTTT. Translation gives CASSLGFSAGGPTDTQYF.

The chain uses TRBV27 and TRBJ1-4, with 10 bases identical to TRBD1. The CDR3 has 15 amino acids. Germline trimming cut 5 bases from V and 7 bases from J; bases unmatched to any gene: 7. Per germline, CDR1 MNHEY and CDR2 SMNVEV (reference sequence). The CDR3: CASSTPGTGVEKLFF. The CDR3 DNA sequence: TGTGCCAGCAGTACTCCCGGGACAGGGGTTGAAAAACTGTTTTTT.

The J gene is TRBJ2-7, the V gene TRBV25-1, with D tentatively TRBD1 (7 bases). V shed 6 bases and J shed 2 bases, with 11 bases lying between them. The CDR3 spans 13 residues. Germline V lookup: CDR1 MGHDK, CDR2 SYGVNS. This CDR3 is CASRRDSAYEQYF. DNA for the CDR3: TGTGCCAGCAGGCGGGACAGTGCCTACGAGCAGTACTTC.

This chain connects TRBV4-1 to TRBJ1-6, with D tentatively TRBD1 (6 bases). Germline CDR1 reads MGHRA; CDR2 reads YSYEKL. This CDR3 comprises 13 residues. The V end was cut by 3 bases, the J end by 8 bases, with 8 bases between. The CDR3 region is CASSQTGDSPLHF. CDR3 bases: TGCGCCAGCAGCCAGACAGGTGATTCACCCCTCCACTTT.

The rearrangement uses TRBV20-1 and TRBJ2-3, with a possible D match to TRBD2 (5 bases). Trimming shortened V by 3 bases and J by 3 bases, and 10 bases separated the two germline ends. The CDR3 contains 13 residues. The V gene's germline CDR1 is DFQATT and CDR2 SNEGSKA (reference sequence). The CDR3 loop reads CSASKPGTDTQYF. The CDR3 coding sequence is TGCAGTGCTAGTAAGCCGGGGACAGATACGCAGTATTTT.

The gene calls are TRBV2 and TRBJ1-1; D might be TRBD1 (6 bases). Trimming cost V 8 bases and J 1 base, with 11 bases left between them. This CDR3 contains 13 residues. Germline V CDR1 and CDR2: SNHLY, FYNNEI. The CDR3 loop is CASLQGRNTEAFF. In DNA form, the CDR3 reads TGTGCCAGCCTACAGGGCCGGAACACTGAAGCTTTCTTT.

CDR3 DNA sequence: TGTGCCACCAGCAGAGGCGGGGGGCAGGCTAATCAGCCCCAGCATTTT. It is translated as CATSRGGGQANQPQHF. This chain joins TRBV15 and TRBJ1-5; D might be TRBD1 (6 bases). Germline CDR1 and CDR2: LNHNV and YYDKDF (reference sequence). Trimming removed 1 base at V and 4 bases at J, with 14 bases between. CDR3 length: 16 amino acids.